The clone carrying this TCR beta chain turned up a few times. The entry originates in a study of blood T cell repertoires in COVID-19. V was cut by 1 base and J by 2 bases, with 12 bases left in between. The CDR3 consists of 15 residues. Germline V gives CDR1 SEHNR, CDR2 FQNEAQ (reference sequence). Libraries were prepared by immunoSEQ multiplex PCR; TCRdb keeps only in-frame clonotypes and omits some of them. The sample lists 150,000 to 200,000 clones, around nine tenths occurring once. This rearrangement joins TRBV7-9 to TRBJ2-7; TRBD2 is a possible D gene (6 bases). Input material: peripheral blood. The TCR sequence derives from a human donor in a cohort sampled during active COVID-19. CDR3 DNA: TGTGCCAGCAGCTTAGAAGGGACTTTTACCTACGAGCAGTACTTC. As protein: CASSLEGTFTYEQYF.